This T cell receptor beta chain was recovered during a study of regulatory T cells in long-lasting Graves disease. Stated time point: persistent/refractory GD, antithyroid drugs over 5 years with positive TRAb. PBMC-derived RNA was used for the TCR library. Graves' disease diagnosis followed American Thyroid Association guidelines. Germline lookup yields CDR1 DFQATT and CDR2 SNEGSKA (reference sequence). V shed 7 bases and J 2 bases; nucleotides not matched to a gene: 11. The CDR3 is made up of 14 amino acids. Comments on this clonotype: Its antigen is undetermined.

Findings and limits, study-wide: Gene preferences differed: TRBV28, TRBJ1-2, TRBJ2-5 in persistent cases. Persistent Graves' cases showed lower TCR diversity than newly diagnosed cases. Sharing of public clonotypes was greater in persistent patients (about 2,700) than in new patients (approximately 940).

Investigators prepared the TCR beta libraries by applying iRepertoire HTBI primers and Arm-PCR of CDR3 regions. Each CDR3 protein is one row after TCRdb ran MiXCR on the multiplex PCR reads. The sample lists more than 300,000 distinct CDR3 sequences; roughly a fifth were seen once. Sequencing was performed on peripheral blood mononuclear cells (PBMCs), taken when the disease was refractory, from a patient treated with antithyroid drugs. This clonotype was sampled from a female donor with Graves disease. The chain joins TRBV20-1 to TRBJ2-7, with 7 bases identical to TRBD2. CDR3 DNA: TGCAGTGGCCCGACTAGCCGAGGGCCCTACGAGCAGTACTTC. Translated: CSGPTSRGPYEQYF.